The 30 T cell receptor beta chains in this list originate from one sample, sequenced in a study of T cells after yellow fever vaccination (dated by TCRdb to the late 2010s). The treatment or condition label of this sample denotes: live attenuated yellow fever vaccine strain. The method behind the library was 5' RACE. Sequencing relied on an Illumina HiSeq 2500. Using fastp trimming at Q25 and MiXCR clonotype assembly, TCRdb reanalyzed the public sequencing data and kept in-frame beta chains. Under each unique CDR3 protein, matching rows form one entry showing the most common genes and DNA. For this sample the table gives about 580,000 distinct CDR3 sequences, of which 17% were detected only once. The biggest ten clones account for roughly a sixth of the sample. Sequencing used PBMCs, obtained roughly 5 days after the first yellow fever vaccination. These receptors were obtained from a man younger than 35 who received the YFV17D yellow fever vaccine.

This clonotype was detected only a few times. V gene TRBV7-2 combines with J gene TRBJ1-2; D is undetermined. Germline V gives CDR1 SGHTA, CDR2 FQGNSA. Trimming removed 4 bases from V and 4 bases from J, with 19 bases in between. There are 16 residues in the CDR3. CDR3 region: CASSSPQREVGYGYTF. For the CDR3, the DNA is TGTGCCAGCAGCTCCCCGCAGAGGGAAGTAGGCTATGGCTACACCTTC.

This chain joins TRBV7-8 and TRBJ2-3, with D possibly matching TRBD2 (6 bases). The CDR3 totals 13 residues. Germline CDR1 reads SGHVS; CDR2 reads FQNEAQ. The V end was cut by 1 base, the J end by 13 bases, with 15 bases between. In DNA, the CDR3 is TGTGCCAGCAGCTTAGAATATCGGGGGTGCGAGTATTTT. Translated: CASSLEYRGCEYF.

The rearrangement joins TRBV4-3 to TRBJ1-3, with 7 positions matching TRBD1. CDR3 size: 17 residues. Germline V gives CDR1 LGHNA, CDR2 YSLEER. V shed 5 bases, J shed 4 bases, and the junction held 14 bases outside the gene matches. The CDR3 reads CASSFRQGPRSGNTIYF. DNA for the CDR3: TGCGCCAGCAGCTTTCGACAGGGCCCTCGGTCCGGAAACACCATATATTTT.

The chain uses TRBV15 and TRBJ2-5, with D uncertain. In germline, CDR1 is LNHNV, CDR2 YYDKDF (reference sequence). V dropped 5 bases and J dropped 0 bases, with 10 bases sitting between them. The CDR3 runs 14 residues. CDR3 sequence (DNA): TGTGCCACCAGCTCTCGGACCGACCAAGAGACCCAGTACTTC. Translated: CATSSRTDQETQYF. Full variable domain (remainder filled in from reference TRBV15 and TRBJ2-5): DAMVIQNPRYQVTQFGKPVTLSCSQTLNHNVMYWYQQKSSQAPKLLFHYYDKDFNNEADTPDNFQSRRPNTSFCFLDIRSPGLGDTAMYLCATSSRTDQETQYFGPGTRLLVL.

This clonotype was found a few times. This chain uses TRBV6-2 or TRBV6-3 with TRBJ1-6; D remains unclear. This CDR3 is 13 amino acids long. Germline values: CDR1 MNHEY, CDR2 SVGEGT. Trimming took off 11 bases at V and 8 bases at J, with 16 bases between the two ends. The DNA for the CDR3 is TGTGCCTCGGGATTAGCCCGACATTCACCCCTCCACTTT. Translation: CASGLARHSPLHF.

This clonotype has just a few counts. The V and J genes are TRBV10-2 and TRBJ2-7, with D uncertain. This CDR3 is 12 amino acids long. Trimming took 6 bases from V and 6 from J, leaving 12 bases between them. Germline lookup yields CDR1 WSHSY and CDR2 SAAADI. The CDR3 sequence: CASSKPDREQYF. For the CDR3, the DNA is TGCGCCAGCAGCAAACCCGACCGCGAGCAGTACTTC.

This clonotype was observed at least ten times. The CDR3 here is CASSLSGGSSYNEQFF. For the CDR3, the DNA is TGTGCCAGCAGCCTTAGCGGGGGTAGCTCCTACAATGAGCAGTTCTTC. The rearrangement uses TRBV6-1 and TRBJ2-1; 9 nucleotides align to TRBD2. The V and J ends lost 6 bases and 0 bases, in that order; junction bases with no gene match: 6. The CDR3 consists of 16 residues. Germline V lookup: CDR1 MNHNS, CDR2 SASEGT.

The chain combines TRBV5-1 with TRBJ2-7; D ambiguous. V gave up 4 bases and J gave up 2 bases, with 10 bases separating them. The CDR3 extends over 13 amino acids. Germline V CDR1 and CDR2: SGHRS, YFSETQ. The CDR3 DNA reads as TGCGCCAGCAGCCTGGACCCTACCTACGAGCAGTACGTC. As protein: CASSLDPTYEQYV.

This clonotype was seen a few times. This chain connects TRBV9 to TRBJ1-6; 8 bases map to TRBD1. The trim removed 5 bases at V and 8 bases at J, leaving 6 bases unmatched. The germline V gene has CDR1 SGDLS and CDR2 YYNGEE. The CDR3 loop spans 14 amino acids. The CDR3 DNA follows: TGTGCCAGCAGTCGGGGACAGGATGATTCACCCCTCCACTTT. Protein product: CASSRGQDDSPLHF.

This clonotype was observed a handful of times. The chain joins TRBV6-5 to TRBJ1-4; D ambiguous. The V end lost 2 bases, the J end lost 5 bases, and 9 bases lay between the germline ends. Germline loops: CDR1 MNHEY, CDR2 SVGAGI. The CDR3 covers 14 residues. CDR3 region: CASSYSRQNEKLFF. CDR3 coding DNA: TGTGCCAGCAGTTACAGCCGTCAGAATGAAAAACTGTTTTTT.

This clonotype was picked up a small number of times. This chain joins TRBV12-3 or TRBV12-4 and TRBJ1-5; D perhaps matches TRBD1 (6 bases). There are 14 residues in the CDR3. Trimming pared 6 bases from V and 5 bases from J, leaving 14 bases between. The chain's CDR3 is CASSPRQAYQPQHF. The CDR3 nucleotides are TGTGCCAGCAGCCCCCGACAGGCCTATCAGCCCCAGCATTTT.

The rearrangement uses TRBV4-3 and TRBJ2-3; tentative D call: TRBD1 (6 bases). CDR3 length: 15 amino acids. Germline-derived CDR1 and CDR2 are LGHNA and YSLEER. The ends were cut back, 0 bases at V and 2 bases at J, with 9 bases in the middle. This CDR3 is CASSQDRQVTDTQYF. The DNA for the CDR3 is TGCGCCAGCAGCCAAGATCGACAGGTCACAGATACGCAGTATTTT.

The chain is built from TRBV20-1 and TRBJ2-3, with D unresolved. This CDR3 contains 14 residues. Germline V gene lookup returns CDR1 DFQATT and CDR2 SNEGSKA (reference sequence). The V and J ends lost 0 bases and 2 bases respectively, with 9 bases between them. The CDR3 sequence is CSARDEPITDTQYF. CDR3 DNA: TGCAGTGCTAGAGATGAGCCGATCACAGATACGCAGTATTTT.

This clonotype was counted only a few times. V usage is TRBV6-2 or TRBV6-3 and J usage is TRBJ2-5; D unresolved. CDR3 size: 13 residues. The V and J ends lost 2 bases and 2 bases respectively, with 6 bases between them. CDR1 is MNHEY, CDR2 SVGEGT, per germline. CDR3 residues: CASSYVEQETQYF. The CDR3 bases are TGTGCCAGCAGTTACGTGGAACAAGAGACCCAGTACTTC.

The chain is built from TRBV20-1 and TRBJ1-6; 9 bases fit TRBD1. J lost 7 bases, V lost 6 bases, and 7 bases had no gene match. CDR1 is DFQATT, CDR2 SNEGSKA, per germline (reference sequence). The CDR3 spans 14 residues. The CDR3 bases are TGCAGTGCCCCCCGGGACAGGGAAAATTCACCCCTCCACTTT. This translates into CSAPRDRENSPLHF.

The rearrangement joins TRBV6-5 to TRBJ1-6; D is possibly TRBD1 (5 bases). Per germline, CDR1 MNHEY and CDR2 SVGAGI. CDR3 length: 16 amino acids. The ends were cut back, 0 bases at V and 9 bases at J, with 15 bases in the middle. CDR3 in amino acids: CASSYSMGGNGSPLHF. The CDR3 region has the DNA TGTGCCAGCAGTTACTCAATGGGGGGAAACGGTTCACCCCTCCACTTT.

The chain is built from TRBV20-1 and TRBJ1-2; D uncertain. V was pared by 1 base and J by 0 bases, with 9 bases between. CDR3 size: 14 residues. In germline, CDR1 is DFQATT, CDR2 SNEGSKA (reference sequence). In DNA, the CDR3 is TGCAGTGCTAGAGGGGGAGGTGCTAACTATGGCTACACCTTC. Residues: CSARGGGANYGYTF.

This clonotype has more than one count but fewer than ten. V gene TRBV5-1 combines with J gene TRBJ2-7, with D hard to call. The CDR3 is 14 amino acids. Per germline, CDR1 SGHRS and CDR2 YFSETQ. V shed 0 bases and J shed 6 bases, with 13 bases lying between them. As DNA, the CDR3 is TGCGCCAGCAGCTTGGTACCGGGTCCAAGCGAGCAGTACTTC. Its protein product is CASSLVPGPSEQYF.

The sample holds a few counts of this clonotype. V gene TRBV29-1 combines with J gene TRBJ2-2; unclear D gene. Germline V gives CDR1 SQVTM, CDR2 ANQGSEA. The CDR3 extends over 12 amino acids. The V end lost 7 bases, the J end lost 1 base, and 7 bases lay between the germline ends. The CDR3 spells CSGQRNTGELFF. The CDR3 region has the DNA TGCAGCGGTCAGAGGAACACCGGGGAGCTGTTTTTT.

The chain joins TRBV5-5 to TRBJ1-1; 7 bases are a match to TRBD1. The CDR3 has 14 amino acids. The trim removed 2 bases at V and 7 bases at J, leaving 8 bases unmatched. The germline V gene has CDR1 SGHKS and CDR2 YYEKEE (reference sequence). The CDR3 region is CASSLGGQKSEAFF. CDR3 nucleotides: TGTGCCAGCAGCTTAGGGGGCCAGAAGAGTGAAGCTTTCTTT.

The chain has TRBV28 and TRBJ2-1; 9 nucleotides align to TRBD1. CDR1 is MDHEN, CDR2 SYDVKM, per germline. The V segment lost 3 bases and the J segment 5 bases; nucleotides outside the gene matches: 8. The length of the CDR3 is 16 residues. The CDR3 here is CASSFSPGQGDNEQFF. For the CDR3, the DNA is TGTGCCAGCAGTTTTTCTCCGGGACAGGGAGACAATGAGCAGTTCTTC.

The table lists this clonotype with a few counts. V and J are TRBV7-7 and TRBJ2-1, with a tentative D call TRBD1 (5 bases). The V end lost 2 bases, the J end lost 9 bases, and 20 bases lay between the germline ends. Germline CDR1 reads SSHAT; CDR2 reads FNYEAQ (reference sequence). This CDR3 contains 16 residues. This CDR3 is CASSLILAGPGVEQFF. CDR3 sequence (DNA): TGTGCCAGCAGCTTAATTTTGGCAGGGCCGGGTGTTGAGCAGTTCTTC.

This clonotype was counted between two and nine times. V and J are TRBV18 and TRBJ1-3; 8 nucleotides line up with TRBD1. The CDR3 is 16 amino acids. Trimming cost V 4 bases and J 0 bases; bases outside gene matches: 5. Germline CDR1 reads KGHSH; CDR2 reads LQKENI. The CDR3 loop is CASSQGTGDSGNTIYF. The CDR3 nucleotides read TGTGCCAGCTCACAAGGGACAGGAGACTCTGGAAACACCATATATTTT.

The rearrangement joins TRBV6-5 to TRBJ2-1; D perhaps matches TRBD2 (5 bases). From germline, CDR1 is MNHEY and CDR2 SVGAGI. CDR3 size: 13 residues. V gave up 1 base and J gave up 7 bases, with 8 bases separating them. The CDR3 DNA follows: TGTGCCAGCAGTTACTTACTAGGTAATGAGCAGTTCTTC. Its translation is CASSYLLGNEQFF.

This clonotype was seen only a few times. The rearrangement joins TRBV6-2 or TRBV6-3 to TRBJ1-1; D unresolved. Trimming removed 0 bases from V and 1 base from J, with 9 bases in between. This CDR3 comprises 15 residues. Germline values: CDR1 MNHEY, CDR2 SVGEGT. The CDR3 nucleotides read TGTGCCAGCAGTTACTCGATTTTAGGGAACACTGAAGCTTTCTTT. The encoded protein is CASSYSILGNTEAFF.

There are many counts of this clonotype. The chain has TRBV27 and TRBJ2-3; TRBD2 matches at 10 bases. From germline, CDR1 is MNHEY and CDR2 SMNVEV (reference sequence). With 5 bases clipped from V and 4 bases from J, the junction kept 12 bases outside the gene matches. CDR3 length: 17 amino acids. CDR3 loop: CASSTGSGGARADTQYF. CDR3 DNA sequence: TGTGCCAGCAGTACCGGGAGCGGGGGGGCCAGGGCAGATACGCAGTATTTT.

This clonotype has a handful of counts. The chain is built from TRBV12-3 or TRBV12-4 and TRBJ2-7; a weak D match, TRBD1 (5 bases). The CDR3 totals 14 residues. V was pared by 7 bases and J by 3 bases, with 16 bases between. This CDR3 reads CASTLQTAGYEQYF. The CDR3 DNA reads TGTGCCAGCACTCTTCAGACAGCTGGCTACGAGCAGTACTTC.

A few counts support this clonotype. The genes are TRBV7-6 and TRBJ2-5; a weak D match, TRBD2 (6 bases). Germline CDR1 is SGHVS and CDR2 is FNYEAQ. V lost 1 base, J lost 5 bases, and 14 bases lay in between. The CDR3 loop spans 15 amino acids. CDR3 in DNA: TGTGCCAGCAGCTTAGTCGGGGGTATAGATGAGACCCAGTACTTC. Its protein is CASSLVGGIDETQYF.

Ten or more counts support this clonotype. This chain connects TRBV4-3 to TRBJ2-3; D is ambiguous. CDR3 length: 12 amino acids. Germline V gives CDR1 LGHNA, CDR2 YSLEER. Trimming took 3 bases from V and 4 from J, leaving 5 bases between them. CDR3 DNA: TGCGCCAGCAGCCAGACTGCAGATACGCAGTATTTT. This sequence encodes CASSQTADTQYF.

This chain connects TRBV6-5 to TRBJ1-2, with no clear D. CDR3 length equals 12 residues. V lost 2 bases and J lost 7, with 8 bases in between. Germline values: CDR1 MNHEY, CDR2 SVGAGI. In nucleotides, the CDR3 is TGTGCCAGCAGTTACCCCACGGGTGGCTACACCTTC. Encoded protein: CASSYPTGGYTF.